This TCR beta chain was retrieved from a study of untreated major depressive disorder. Study outcomes and limitations: Compared with controls, depressed patients showed more TRBV05-01 (Vbeta 5.1) usage in CD4+ T cells.

The CDR3 runs to 15 residues. Germline V CDR1 and CDR2: KGHSH, LQKENI. V was shortened by 2 bases and J by 8 bases, with 18 bases between the two germline ends. Profiling relied on immunoSEQ multiplex PCR, and the TCRdb table lists in-frame clones only, not all of them. The sample holds under 25,000 clones, roughly nine tenths seen once. Details on this clone: Its specificity is unknown.

The TCR originated in a woman aged 40 to 50 with major depressive disorder. The chain combines TRBV18 with TRBJ1-2; D gene uncertain. What was sequenced was CD4+ T cells from PBMCs. The CDR3 sequence: CASSPGRLPPGGYTF. CDR3 sequence (DNA): TGTGCCAGCTCACCAGGGCGTCTTCCTCCGGGCGGCTACACCTTC.